One sample yielded the 21 T cell receptor beta chains listed below, sequenced in a study of T cell responses to AZD1222 COVID-19 vaccine. Sequenced by immunoSEQ multiplex PCR; TCRdb stores in-frame clones only, minus some. The table lists under 80,000 clones, about 85% of them singletons. The specimen comprised peripheral blood, sampled on day 0 of AZD1222 vaccination. The source of these receptors is an adult in good health.

The chain links TRBV5-1 to TRBJ2-3; perhaps TRBD2 as D (6 bases). CDR3 length: 15 amino acids. Germline CDR1 is SGHRS and CDR2 is YFSETQ. V shed 1 base and J shed 6 bases, with 15 bases lying between them. The CDR3 sequence is CASSLSRRGPDTQYF. The CDR3 nucleotides read TGCGCCAGCAGCTTGTCGCGGCGGGGCCCTGATACGCAGTATTTT.

V usage is TRBV28 and J usage is TRBJ2-5, with D uncertain. The CDR3 totals 13 residues. With 6 bases removed from V and 1 base from J, the gap between germline ends came to 9 bases. Germline values: CDR1 MDHEN, CDR2 SYDVKM. The CDR3: CASRRASQETQYF. The CDR3 nucleotides are TGTGCCAGCAGACGGGCCAGCCAAGAGACCCAGTACTTC.

This clone was seen many times. In DNA form, the CDR3 reads TGTGCCAGCAGCACCGGGACAGACAATGAAAAACTGTTTTTT. It specifies CASSTGTDNEKLFF. The chain uses TRBV7-2 and TRBJ1-4, with TRBD1 matching 7 bases. Germline CDR1 and CDR2: SGHTA and FQGNSA. The junction had 5 bases not matched to a gene; V was cut back by 5 bases and J by 5 bases. The length of the CDR3 is 14 residues.

This chain connects TRBV18 to TRBJ2-7; TRBD1 aligns across 7 bases. The CDR3 extends over 15 amino acids. After removal of 3 bases from V and 2 bases from J, the junction contained 7 bases not matched to a gene. Germline V gene lookup returns CDR1 KGHSH and CDR2 LQKENI. The CDR3, as DNA: TGTGCCAGCTCACCCCAGGGGGTTAACACCTACGAGCAGTACTTC. This sequence encodes CASSPQGVNTYEQYF.

The J gene is TRBJ2-1, the V gene TRBV7-9; D possibly corresponds to TRBD2 (6 bases). Looked up from germline, CDR1 is SEHNR and CDR2 is FQNEAQ (reference sequence). This CDR3 is 13 amino acids long. Trimming left V 7 bases short and J 8 bases short, with 15 bases between. The DNA of the CDR3 is TGTGCCAGCACGTTATGGACTACTGATGAGCAGTTCTTC. Translated, it gives CASTLWTTDEQFF.

V usage is TRBV6-1 and J usage is TRBJ1-5; possible D gene TRBD1, 5 bases. CDR1 and CDR2 (germline): MNHNS, SASEGT. V was shortened by 0 bases and J by 9 bases, with 12 bases between the two germline ends. This CDR3 comprises 14 residues. CDR3 protein: CASSEALRGRPQHF. As DNA, the CDR3 is TGTGCCAGCAGTGAAGCGCTTCGGGGGAGGCCCCAGCATTTT.

The chain couples TRBV7-2 to TRBJ1-3; a possible D gene is TRBD1 (6 bases). CDR1 is SGHTA, CDR2 FQGNSA, per germline. Trimming took off 7 bases at V and 0 bases at J, with 10 bases between the two ends. CDR3 length: 14 residues. Here the CDR3 reads CASIQGPSGNTIYF. In DNA, the CDR3 is TGTGCCAGCATCCAGGGGCCCTCTGGAAACACCATATATTTT.

V gene TRBV7-2 combines with J gene TRBJ1-4; D might be TRBD1 (6 bases). V was pared by 5 bases and J by 0 bases, with 10 bases between. The germline gives CDR1 SGHTA, CDR2 FQGNSA. The CDR3 is made up of 15 amino acids. CDR3 in DNA: TGTGCCAGCAGCCTCGGACAGACAACTAATGAAAAACTGTTTTTT. The encoded protein is CASSLGQTTNEKLFF. The full variable domain, completed using reference TRBV7-2 and TRBJ1-4, is GAGVSQSPSNKVTEKGKDVELRCDPISGHTALYWYRQSLGQGLEFLIYFQGNSAPDKSGLPSDRFSAERTGGSVSTLTIQRTQQEDSAVYLCASSLGQTTNEKLFFGSGTQLSVL.

Written as DNA, the CDR3 is TGTGCCAGCAGCTTGGTGGGGGCCAACTATGGCTACACCTTC. It codes for CASSLVGANYGYTF. The chain joins TRBV5-6 to TRBJ1-2, with D tentatively TRBD1 (6 bases). Germline V gene data show CDR1 as SGHDT and CDR2 as YYEEEE. The CDR3 runs 14 residues. Trimming removed 0 bases from V and 2 bases from J, with 8 bases in between.

The chain has TRBV2 and TRBJ2-4; no firm D call. The CDR3 is made up of 15 amino acids. CDR1 is SNHLY, CDR2 FYNNEI, per germline. V lost 4 bases to trimming and J lost 0 bases, with 10 bases between them. CDR3 bases: TGTGCCAGCAGTGTTTCGGCCTTAGCCAAAAACATTCAGTACTTC. This sequence encodes CASSVSALAKNIQYF.

J is TRBJ2-3 and V is TRBV7-9; D may be TRBD2 (6 bases). V dropped 4 bases and J dropped 8 bases, with 13 bases sitting between them. CDR3 length equals 13 residues. Per the germline V gene, CDR1 is SEHNR and CDR2 is FQNEAQ (reference sequence). CDR3 in amino acids: CASSSGLVGTQYF. DNA for the CDR3: TGTGCCAGCAGCTCGGGACTCGTGGGTACGCAGTATTTT.

This chain uses TRBV28 with TRBJ2-7; perhaps TRBD1 as D (5 bases). Germline assignment: CDR1 MDHEN and CDR2 SYDVKM. The CDR3 runs 15 residues. Trimming took 5 bases from V and 4 from J, leaving 18 bases between them. Here the CDR3 DNA reads TGTGCCAGCAGTCTGATCACAGGTTTTAGTTACGAGCAGTACTTC. Protein product: CASSLITGFSYEQYF.

This chain links TRBV7-2 with TRBJ2-4, with D perhaps matching TRBD1 (6 bases). Germline V gives CDR1 SGHTA, CDR2 FQGNSA. The CDR3 extends over 15 amino acids. Trimming removed 5 bases at V and 3 bases at J, with 14 bases between. CDR3 DNA: TGTGCCAGCAGCCAAGGGCGAGGGGGCAAAAACATTCAGTACTTC. Protein: CASSQGRGGKNIQYF. Full variable domain (outside the CDR3, taken from reference TRBV7-2 and TRBJ2-4): GAGVSQSPSNKVTEKGKDVELRCDPISGHTALYWYRQSLGQGLEFLIYFQGNSAPDKSGLPSDRFSAERTGGSVSTLTIQRTQQEDSAVYLCASSQGRGGKNIQYFGAGTRLSVL.

This clone was counted only a few times. The J gene is TRBJ2-7, the V gene TRBV27; tentatively, D is TRBD1 or TRBD2 (5 bases each). This CDR3 is 14 amino acids long. Germline V lookup: CDR1 MNHEY, CDR2 SMNVEV (reference sequence). Trimming took 2 bases from V and 0 from J, leaving 8 bases between them. CDR3 DNA sequence: TGTGCCAGCAGTTTAGGGGGAAGCTCCTACGAGCAGTACTTC. Its translation: CASSLGGSSYEQYF.

The chain carries TRBV2 and TRBJ2-7; 10 bases fit TRBD1. V trimming: 6 bases; J trimming: 2 bases; junction bases outside the gene matches: 7. CDR1 and CDR2 (germline): SNHLY, FYNNEI. The CDR3 length is 15 residues. The CDR3 sequence: CASRELGTGAYEQYF. The CDR3 nucleotides are TGTGCCAGCAGAGAACTAGGGACAGGGGCCTACGAGCAGTACTTC.

The rearrangement joins TRBV7-9 to TRBJ1-5; no firm D call. Germline CDR1 SEHNR, CDR2 FQNEAQ (reference sequence). The CDR3 runs 15 residues. The V and J ends lost 3 bases and 4 bases respectively, with 13 bases between them. The CDR3: CASSLSFGLNQPQHF. For the CDR3, the DNA is TGTGCCAGCAGCTTGAGTTTCGGTCTTAATCAGCCCCAGCATTTT.

This clone ranks as large. The chain links TRBV4-3 to TRBJ1-5, with D maybe TRBD1 (5 bases). The CDR3 loop spans 15 amino acids. The germline V gene has CDR1 LGHNA and CDR2 YSLEER. The V and J ends lost 6 bases and 0 bases respectively, with 12 bases between them. CDR3 sequence: CASRRDRRSNQPQHF. CDR3 sequence (DNA): TGCGCCAGCAGACGGGACCGTCGTAGCAATCAGCCCCAGCATTTT.

The chain couples TRBV27 to TRBJ2-3, with D perhaps matching TRBD1 or TRBD2 (7 bases each). V was shortened by 1 base and J by 8 bases, with 19 bases between the two germline ends. The CDR3 spans 16 residues. The germline V gene has CDR1 MNHEY and CDR2 SMNVEV (reference sequence). The CDR3 nucleotides are TGTGCCAGCAGTTTATTGGTCAGGGGGGGCGGAGGTACGCAGTATTTT. This codes for CASSLLVRGGGGTQYF.

This chain joins TRBV18 and TRBJ2-7; 9 bases agree with TRBD2. The V gene end was trimmed by 8 bases and the J gene end by 3 bases; junction bases not matched to a gene: 2. This CDR3 region has 12 residues. Germline assignment: CDR1 KGHSH and CDR2 LQKENI. The CDR3 DNA reads as TGTGCCAGCCGCGGGGGGGTCTACGAGCAGTACTTC. This codes for CASRGGVYEQYF. Looking up the rest from reference TRBV18 and TRBJ2-7 gives the full variable domain: NAGVMQNPRHLVRRRGQEARLRCSPMKGHSHVYWYRQLPEEGLKFMVYLQKENIIDESGMPKERFSAEFPKEGPSILRIQQVVRGDSAAYFCASRGGVYEQYFGPGTRLTVT.

The chain carries TRBV7-2 and TRBJ2-7; the match to TRBD1 covers 8 bases. V shed 3 bases, J shed 2 bases, and the junction held 3 bases outside the gene matches. CDR3 size: 14 residues. From germline, CDR1 is SGHTA and CDR2 FQGNSA. The CDR3 spells CASSFRDRTYEQYF. In DNA, the CDR3 is TGTGCCAGCAGCTTTCGGGACAGGACCTACGAGCAGTACTTC. Drawing the rest from reference TRBV7-2 and TRBJ2-7, the complete variable domain is GAGVSQSPSNKVTEKGKDVELRCDPISGHTALYWYRQSLGQGLEFLIYFQGNSAPDKSGLPSDRFSAERTGGSVSTLTIQRTQQEDSAVYLCASSFRDRTYEQYFGPGTRLTVT.

The chain carries TRBV27 and TRBJ1-5; no reliable D call. This CDR3 spans 12 amino acids. Germline CDR1 and CDR2: MNHEY and SMNVEV (reference sequence). V was cut by 3 bases and J by 0 bases, with 0 bases left in between. For the CDR3, the DNA is TGTGCCAGCAGTTTTAGCAATCAGCCCCAGCATTTT. It codes for CASSFSNQPQHF.